These 7 T cell receptor beta chains originate from one sample sequenced in a study of glioma-infiltrating T cells. Using RNA template, CDR3s of TCR alpha and beta were amplified with iRepertoire arm-PCR. Using its own MiXCR run on the multiplex PCR reads, TCRdb lists one record per CDR3 protein. The sample lists about 130,000 distinct CDR3 sequences, about 25% occurring once. Sequencing used glioma tissue, nonneoplastic brain tissue, or PBMCs (not recorded which). The receptors come from a human donor with low-grade glioma or glioblastoma, undergoing nonglioma brain surgery, or in good health (not recorded which).

This clonotype was recorded at least ten times. The chain combines TRBV6-1 with TRBJ2-3; TRBD2 might be the D (6 bases). V was pared by 5 bases and J by 1 base, with 16 bases between. This CDR3 comprises 16 residues. Germline values: CDR1 MNHNS, CDR2 SASEGT. The CDR3, as DNA: TGTGCCAGCAGTCAGGGACCCCGGAGGGGCACAGATACGCAGTATTTT. Its translation: CASSQGPRRGTDTQYF.

The sample holds many counts of this clonotype. This rearrangement joins TRBV27 to TRBJ1-5; D remains unclear. Trimming cost V 0 bases and J 0 bases, with 12 bases left between them. The CDR3 contains 17 residues. The germline CDR1 and CDR2 sequences are MNHEY and SMNVEV (reference sequence). This CDR3 reads CASSLSQTTYSNQPQHF. The CDR3 region has the DNA TGTGCCAGCAGTTTATCCCAGACAACATATAGCAATCAGCCCCAGCATTTT.

Comment on this clonotype: It may be a read error: a sequence one base away is much more abundant. The chain has TRBV12-3 or TRBV12-4 and TRBJ1-2, with D uncertain. This CDR3 contains 14 residues. With 6 bases removed from V and 2 bases from J, the gap between germline ends came to 13 bases. CDR3: CASRTSKTNYGYTF. The DNA of the CDR3 is TGTGCCAGCAGGACCTCCAAAACCAACTATGGCTACACCTTC.

This chain links TRBV7-2 with TRBJ1-2; D may be TRBD1 (6 bases). The germline V gene encodes CDR1 SGHTA and CDR2 FQGNSA. This CDR3 spans 15 amino acids. V was cut by 5 bases and J by 2 bases, with 15 bases left in between. The CDR3 coding sequence is TGTGCCAGCAGCCGAGCCGGGACAAAGAACTATGGCTACACCTTC. Amino acids: CASSRAGTKNYGYTF.

In this sample, this clonotype turned up many times. This chain connects TRBV6-6 to TRBJ1-6, with 7 nucleotides matching TRBD1. The CDR3 contains 14 residues. Per the germline V gene, CDR1 is MNHNY and CDR2 is SVGAGI (reference sequence). The V and J ends lost 1 base and 8 bases, in that order; junction bases with no gene match: 2. Here the CDR3 reads CASSYYTGDSPLHF. CDR3 DNA: TGTGCCAGCAGTTACTATACAGGGGATTCACCCCTCCACTTT.

This clonotype was counted ten times or more. The chain recombines TRBV28 with TRBJ2-7, with 7 bases aligning to TRBD2. J gave up 2 bases and V 3 bases, and 1 base lay outside the gene matches. The CDR3 is 13 amino acids. Germline V gene sequence: CDR1 MDHEN, CDR2 SYDVKM. In DNA form, the CDR3 reads TGTGCCAGCAGTTTTGGGACTACCTACGAGCAGTACGTC. Translated, it gives CASSFGTTYEQYV.

This clonotype was picked up many times. This chain connects TRBV6-1 to TRBJ1-6; D gene unclear. Germline V gene lookup returns CDR1 MNHNS and CDR2 SASEGT. Trimming removed 5 bases at V and 7 bases at J, with 12 bases between. CDR3 size: 14 residues. The CDR3 here is CASSSHLGNSPLHF. CDR3 DNA sequence: TGTGCCAGCAGTTCGCATTTAGGAAATTCACCCCTCCACTTT.